The T cell receptor beta chain under discussion was sequenced for a study of shared clonotypes between healthy human individuals. Here immunoSEQ multiplex PCR was the method, and the copy in TCRdb shows in-frame clones only, minus some. The sample holds 2 million to 2.5 million clones; about 94% are singletons and the top ten take roughly 0.13%. The germline V and J ends were trimmed by 1 base and 2 bases, with 4 bases remaining between them. The CDR3 is made up of 12 amino acids. Germline V gene data show CDR1 as SGHKS and CDR2 as YYEKEE (reference sequence). Sample: naive CD4+ T cells sorted from blood. Subset in this sample: CD45RA+ positively selected. The chain couples TRBV5-5 to TRBJ2-7; D is unclear. The TCR sequence derives from a man between 18 and 35 years old in good health. The CDR3 loop reads CASSLKTYEQYF. The CDR3, as DNA: TGTGCCAGCAGCTTGAAAACCTACGAGCAGTACTTC.